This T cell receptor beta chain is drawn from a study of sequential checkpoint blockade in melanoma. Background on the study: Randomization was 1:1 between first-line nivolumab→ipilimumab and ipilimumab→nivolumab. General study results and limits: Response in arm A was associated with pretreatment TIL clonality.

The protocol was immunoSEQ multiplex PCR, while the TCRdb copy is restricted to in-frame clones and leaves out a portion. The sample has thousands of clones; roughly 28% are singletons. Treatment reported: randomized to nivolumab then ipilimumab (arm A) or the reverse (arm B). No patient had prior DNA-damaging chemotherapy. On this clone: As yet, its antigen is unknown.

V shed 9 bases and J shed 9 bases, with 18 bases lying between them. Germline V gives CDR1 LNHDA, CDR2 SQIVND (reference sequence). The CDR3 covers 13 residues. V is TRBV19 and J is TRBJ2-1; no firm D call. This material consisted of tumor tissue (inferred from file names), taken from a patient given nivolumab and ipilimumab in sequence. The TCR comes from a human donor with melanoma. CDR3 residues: CASQSGRRGEQFF. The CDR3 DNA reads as TGTGCCAGCCAATCAGGCCGCAGAGGTGAGCAGTTCTTC.